These 24 T cell receptor beta chains share one sample of origin, sequenced in a study of blood T cells in healthy people across ages. With a J-beta primer mix and a sample-barcoded 5' primer, a second PCR ran 7 to 11 cycles. TCRdb reprocessed the 5' RACE reads with MiXCR, giving one entry per CDR3 protein. The sample yields around 500,000 distinct CDR3 sequences, 45% to 55% seen once. Sequencing was performed on blood. The source is a man of 80 years or more in good health.

The V call is TRBV7-6, the J call TRBJ2-7, with a weak D call TRBD1 (6 bases). The V end lost 1 base, the J end lost 3 bases, and 13 bases lay between the germline ends. Looked up from germline, CDR1 is SGHVS and CDR2 is FNYEAQ. The CDR3 totals 15 residues. The CDR3 sequence is CASSLGGLYSYEQYF. The CDR3 nucleotides are TGTGCCAGCAGCTTAGGGGGGCTATACAGCTACGAGCAGTACTTC.

This clonotype was seen only a few times. The J gene is TRBJ2-1, the V gene TRBV7-3, with D hard to call. The CDR3 extends over 15 amino acids. V shed 6 bases and J shed 4 bases, with 16 bases lying between them. Germline V gene lookup returns CDR1 SGHTA and CDR2 FQGTGA. In nucleotides, the CDR3 is TGTGCCAGCAGTAATGGGCCGGTAGAATACAATGAGCAGTTCTTC. This translates into CASSNGPVEYNEQFF.

The chain carries TRBV28 and TRBJ2-3, with 8 bases identical to TRBD2. CDR1 and CDR2 from the germline V gene are MDHEN and SYDVKM. The CDR3 has 19 amino acids. The junction had 20 bases not matched to a gene; V was cut back by 5 bases and J by 4 bases. CDR3 residues: CASSLYGSGKGLAPDTQYF. CDR3 in DNA: TGTGCCAGCAGTCTATATGGTTCGGGGAAAGGACTAGCCCCAGATACGCAGTATTTT.

This clonotype was detected only a few times. The gene calls are TRBV20-1 and TRBJ2-1; 14 bases line up with TRBD2. V was pared by 6 bases and J by 4 bases, with 8 bases of the junction left unmatched. The CDR3 length is 16 residues. Germline values: CDR1 DFQATT, CDR2 SNEGSKA (reference sequence). The CDR3: CSANPGLAGDYNEQFF. Here the CDR3 DNA reads TGCAGTGCAAACCCGGGACTAGCGGGAGATTACAATGAGCAGTTCTTC.

This clonotype was detected only a few times. The CDR3 DNA reads TGCAGTGCTAGTAAGGGACAGGCGTCCTACAATGAGCAGTTCTTC. It translates to CSASKGQASYNEQFF. The V call is TRBV20-1, the J call TRBJ2-1, with TRBD1 matching over 8 bases. Germline-derived CDR1 and CDR2 are DFQATT and SNEGSKA (reference sequence). Trimming removed 3 bases from V and 1 base from J; junction bases left unmatched: 5. CDR3 length equals 15 residues.

The J gene is TRBJ2-7, the V gene TRBV6-2 or TRBV6-3; weak D call: TRBD1 (6 bases). This CDR3 has 14 amino acids. Germline V CDR1 and CDR2: MNHEY, SVGEGT. V was shortened by 8 bases and J by 0 bases, with 14 bases between the two germline ends. CDR3: CASELHRDSYEQYF. In nucleotides, the CDR3 is TGTGCCAGCGAACTACACAGGGACTCCTACGAGCAGTACTTC.

Remarks on this clonotype: One end of the junction is discordant with germline, which a read error may explain. V gene TRBV7-9 combines with J gene TRBJ2-2; D is perhaps TRBD1 (5 bases). Germline V gene lookup returns CDR1 SEHNR and CDR2 FQNEAQ (reference sequence). This CDR3 region has 14 residues. For the CDR3, the DNA is TGTGCCAACAGCTTATCAGGGTTCACCGGGGAGCTGTTTTTT. Amino acids: CANSLSGFTGELFF.

V and J are TRBV6-2 or TRBV6-3 and TRBJ1-1, with D maybe TRBD1 (5 bases). Germline CDR1 is MNHEY and CDR2 is SVGEGT. This CDR3 is built from 15 residues. Trimming cost V 4 bases and J 2 bases, with 14 bases left between them. CDR3 protein: CASSSMGRTNTEAFF. CDR3 nucleotides: TGTGCCAGCAGTTCCATGGGACGGACTAACACTGAAGCTTTCTTT.

J is TRBJ2-1 and V is TRBV24-1; D might be TRBD1 (5 bases). V shed 5 bases and J shed 6 bases, with 10 bases lying between them. CDR3 length: 13 residues. CDR1 is KGHDR, CDR2 SFDVKD, per germline. CDR3 amino acids: CATSGGLSNEQFF. CDR3 in DNA: TGTGCCACCAGTGGGGGCCTATCCAATGAGCAGTTCTTC.

This clonotype was found many times. The chain carries TRBV6-6 and TRBJ2-1; D is ambiguous. The CDR3 is 12 residues long. Germline loops: CDR1 MNHNY, CDR2 SVGAGI (reference sequence). V lost 0 bases and J lost 6, with 3 bases in between. The CDR3 nucleotides read TGTGCCAGCAGTTACTCGGGCAATGAGCAGTTCTTC. Protein sequence: CASSYSGNEQFF.

This clonotype has only one observation. The chain uses TRBV7-3 and TRBJ2-7; maybe TRBD1 (5 bases). The CDR3 covers 13 residues. V was trimmed by 1 base and J by 7 bases, leaving 11 bases between them. Germline CDR1 and CDR2: SGHTA and FQGTGA. The CDR3 reads CASSLSQGREQYF. The CDR3 nucleotides are TGTGCCAGCAGCTTAAGTCAGGGCAGGGAGCAGTACTTC.

The chain joins TRBV24-1 to TRBJ1-5, with D possibly matching TRBD1 (5 bases). This CDR3 is 13 amino acids long. Trimming took off 4 bases at V and 2 bases at J, with 5 bases between the two ends. Germline V gene sequence: CDR1 KGHDR, CDR2 SFDVKD. The chain's CDR3 is CATSEGGNQPQHF. The CDR3 bases are TGTGCCACCAGTGAAGGGGGCAATCAGCCCCAGCATTTT.

The V and J genes are TRBV2 and TRBJ2-1; 14 bases fit TRBD2. The CDR3 is made up of 18 amino acids. In germline, CDR1 is SNHLY, CDR2 FYNNEI. V shed 5 bases and J 8 bases; nucleotides not matched to a gene: 14. The CDR3 nucleotides are TGTGCCAGCAGTTTGACTAGCGGGGGGGCCCATCGGATATATGAGCAGTTCTTC. It is translated as CASSLTSGGAHRIYEQFF.

The V gene is TRBV20-1, the J gene TRBJ2-7, with 8 nucleotides matching TRBD2. V lost 5 bases to trimming and J lost 7 bases; unmatched junction nucleotides: 10. This CDR3 is 13 amino acids long. The germline V gene encodes CDR1 DFQATT and CDR2 SNEGSKA (reference sequence). CDR3: CSADLGTSQEQYF. CDR3 in DNA: TGCAGTGCTGACCTCGGGACTAGTCAAGAGCAGTACTTC.

V and J are TRBV27 and TRBJ2-3; D gene unclear. The V gene's germline CDR1 is MNHEY and CDR2 SMNVEV (reference sequence). This CDR3 has 14 residues. The V end was cut by 5 bases, the J end by 7 bases, with 16 bases between. This chain's CDR3 is CASSISRLRYTQYF. CDR3 coding DNA: TGTGCCAGCAGTATTAGTAGGTTGAGGTATACGCAGTATTTT.

In this sample, this clonotype turned up a few times. This CDR3 is CASSVGALPSKQYF. CDR3 in DNA: TGTGCCAGCAGCGTGGGAGCACTACCATCAAAGCAGTACTTC. The chain uses TRBV5-6 and TRBJ2-7; TRBD2 might be the D (5 bases). The CDR3 contains 14 residues. With 4 bases removed from V and 8 bases from J, the gap between germline ends came to 19 bases. Germline V CDR1 and CDR2: SGHDT, YYEEEE.

The chain carries TRBV5-1 and TRBJ2-4, with D maybe TRBD2 (5 bases). The CDR3 has 14 residues. Trimming took off 4 bases at V and 10 bases at J, with 18 bases between the two ends. Per the germline V gene, CDR1 is SGHRS and CDR2 is YFSETQ. The CDR3 here is CASSLEADHPIQYF. DNA for the CDR3: TGCGCCAGCAGCCTGGAGGCGGACCACCCTATTCAGTACTTC. The whole variable domain, filled in from reference TRBV5-1 and TRBJ2-4, reads KAGVTQTPRYLIKTRGQQVTLSCSPISGHRSVSWYQQTPGQGLQFLFEYFSETQRNKGNFPGRFSGRQFSNSRSEMNVSTLELGDSALYLCASSLEADHPIQYFGAGTRLSVL.

A few counts support this clonotype. The J gene is TRBJ2-1, the V gene TRBV4-3; 8 bases line up with TRBD2. The V segment lost 1 base and the J segment 0 bases; nucleotides outside the gene matches: 5. The CDR3 runs to 17 residues. The V gene's germline CDR1 is LGHNA and CDR2 YSLEER. The CDR3 loop is CASSQGLAGSSYNEQFF. The DNA of the CDR3 is TGCGCCAGCAGCCAAGGTTTAGCGGGAAGCTCCTACAATGAGCAGTTCTTC.

The chain combines TRBV7-2 with TRBJ2-4, with a weak D call TRBD2 (6 bases). The V gene lost 1 base and the J gene lost 1 base, with 17 bases spanning the gap. CDR1 is SGHTA, CDR2 FQGNSA, per germline. The CDR3 has 18 residues. CDR3 sequence: CASSLELGGALAKNIQYF. The CDR3 nucleotides read TGTGCCAGCAGCTTAGAGCTCGGAGGGGCTCTTGCCAAAAACATTCAGTACTTC.

In this sample, this clonotype turned up a few times. The chain combines TRBV12-3 or TRBV12-4 with TRBJ2-3, with 7 bases matching TRBD2. The CDR3 loop spans 14 amino acids. The V gene end was trimmed by 6 bases and the J gene end by 2 bases; junction bases not matched to a gene: 5. The CDR3 spells CASRGGASTDTQYF. The CDR3 DNA reads TGTGCCAGCAGGGGAGGGGCTTCCACAGATACGCAGTATTTT.

This clonotype was counted a single time. A read error may explain this, as a much larger clone is one base away. Lacking the conserved final phenylalanine or tryptophan, this CDR3 likely reflects a read error. This chain uses TRBV7-2 with TRBJ2-7, with D maybe TRBD1 (6 bases). The last part of the DNA fits TRBJ2-5 better; the J call may be wrong. Germline CDR1 and CDR2: SGHTA and FQGNSA. The CDR3 loop spans 15 amino acids. The CDR3: CASSLVGAARGTQYL. CDR3 in DNA: TGTGCCAGCAGCTTAGTCGGAGCCGCCAGGGGGACCCAGTACCTC.

This chain uses TRBV29-1 with TRBJ1-1; 7 bases agree with TRBD1. The junction had 9 bases not matched to a gene; V was cut back by 7 bases and J by 1 base. Germline lookup yields CDR1 SQVTM and CDR2 ANQGSEA. The CDR3 is 14 amino acids. DNA of the CDR3: TGCAGCGCCCAGGGGGGCAAGGGGAACACTGAAGCTTTCTTT. Translated: CSAQGGKGNTEAFF.

This clonotype was picked up many times. V is TRBV6-6 and J is TRBJ2-7; 7 bases align to TRBD1. Germline V gene sequence: CDR1 MNHNY, CDR2 SVGAGI (reference sequence). V lost 6 bases and J lost 0; bases outside the gene matches: 8. The CDR3 consists of 15 residues. The CDR3 bases are TGTGCCAGCAGCTTGGTTGGGGACAGCTCCTACGAGCAGTACTTC. This codes for CASSLVGDSSYEQYF.

This chain connects TRBV18 to TRBJ2-6; unclear D gene. CDR1 is KGHSH, CDR2 LQKENI, per germline. V lost 3 bases and J lost 6, with 15 bases in between. CDR3 length: 16 residues. DNA of the CDR3: TGTGCCAGCTCACCTCTCACCCTTAGGCAGGCCAACGTCCTGACTTTC. Translation gives CASSPLTLRQANVLTF.